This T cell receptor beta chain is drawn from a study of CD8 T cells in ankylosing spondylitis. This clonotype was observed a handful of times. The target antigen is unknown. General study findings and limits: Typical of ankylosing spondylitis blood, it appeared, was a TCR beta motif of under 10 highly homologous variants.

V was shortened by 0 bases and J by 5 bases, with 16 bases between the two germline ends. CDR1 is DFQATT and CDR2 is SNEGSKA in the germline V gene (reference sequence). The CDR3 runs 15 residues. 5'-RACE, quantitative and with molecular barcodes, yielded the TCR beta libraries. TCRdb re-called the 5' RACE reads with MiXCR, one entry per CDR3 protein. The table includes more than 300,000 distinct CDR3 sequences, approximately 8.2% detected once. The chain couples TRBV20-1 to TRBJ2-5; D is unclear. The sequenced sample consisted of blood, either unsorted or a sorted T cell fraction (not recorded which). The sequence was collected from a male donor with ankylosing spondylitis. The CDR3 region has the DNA TGCAGTGCTAGAGAGTCGACTGGCTTAAGGGAGACCCAGTACTTC. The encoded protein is CSARESTGLRETQYF.